This T cell receptor (beta chain) is drawn from a study of control samples from healthy donors and cancer patients. Repertoires were generated with immunoSEQ multiplex PCR, while TCRdb's copy carries only in-frame clones and drops some. This repertoire shows about 55,000 clones, nearly 96% found once; its top ten account for around 1.9%. Germline V gene sequence: CDR1 MGHRA, CDR2 YSYEKL. This CDR3 is 13 amino acids long. The germline V and J ends were trimmed by 4 bases and 7 bases, with 10 bases remaining between them. The TCR originated in a woman under 40 in good health. Sequencing input: blood. The chain employs TRBV4-1 and TRBJ2-2; a possible D gene is TRBD2 (5 bases). The CDR3 DNA sequence: TGCGCCAGCAGCCTCGAGGGCATCGGGGAGCTGTTTTTT. It translates to CASSLEGIGELFF.